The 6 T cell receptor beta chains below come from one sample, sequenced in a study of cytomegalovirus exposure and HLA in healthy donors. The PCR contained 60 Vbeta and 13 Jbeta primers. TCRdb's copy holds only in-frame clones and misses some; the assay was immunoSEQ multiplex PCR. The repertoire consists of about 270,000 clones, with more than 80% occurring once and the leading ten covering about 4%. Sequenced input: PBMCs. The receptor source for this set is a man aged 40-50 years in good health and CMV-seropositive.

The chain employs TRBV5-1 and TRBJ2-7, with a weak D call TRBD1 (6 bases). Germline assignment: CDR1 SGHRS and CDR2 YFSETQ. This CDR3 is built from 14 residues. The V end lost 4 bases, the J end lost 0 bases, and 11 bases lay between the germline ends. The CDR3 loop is CASSPWDNSYEQYF. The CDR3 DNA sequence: TGCGCCAGCAGCCCCTGGGACAACTCCTACGAGCAGTACTTC.

The CDR3 sequence is CASSGTSPHSEQFF. The DNA of the CDR3 is TGCGCCAGCAGCGGGACTAGCCCTCATAGTGAGCAGTTCTTC. The chain is built from TRBV5-1 and TRBJ2-1; 9 bases line up with TRBD2. CDR1 is SGHRS and CDR2 is YFSETQ in the germline V gene. V was pared by 4 bases and J by 9 bases, with 8 bases of the junction left unmatched. The CDR3 is 14 amino acids.

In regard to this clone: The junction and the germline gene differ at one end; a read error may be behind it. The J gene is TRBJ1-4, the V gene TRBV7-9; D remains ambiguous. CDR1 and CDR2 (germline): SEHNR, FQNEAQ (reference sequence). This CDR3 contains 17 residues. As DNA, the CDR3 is TGTTCCAGCAGCGACGTCGGGGTCGGGTTAGAGCGGGAAAAACTGTTTTTT. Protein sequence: CSSSDVGVGLEREKLFF. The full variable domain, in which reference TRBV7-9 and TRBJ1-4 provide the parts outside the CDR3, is DTGVSQNPRHKITKRGQNVTFRCDPISEHNRLYWYRQTLGQGPEFLTYFQNEAQLEKSRLLSDRFSAERPKGSFSTLEIQRTEQGDSAMYLCSSSDVGVGLEREKLFFGSGTQLSVL.

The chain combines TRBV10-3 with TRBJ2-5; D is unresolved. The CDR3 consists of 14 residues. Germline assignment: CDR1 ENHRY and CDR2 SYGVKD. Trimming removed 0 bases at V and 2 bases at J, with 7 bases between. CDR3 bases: TGTGCCATCAGTGAGTCGAAACAGCAAGAGACCCAGTACTTC. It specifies CAISESKQQETQYF.

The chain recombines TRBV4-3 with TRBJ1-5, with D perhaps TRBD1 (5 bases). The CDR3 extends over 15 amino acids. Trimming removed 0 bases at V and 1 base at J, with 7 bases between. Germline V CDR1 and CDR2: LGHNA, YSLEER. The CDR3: CASSQDRVSNQPQHF. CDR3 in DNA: TGCGCCAGCAGCCAAGACAGGGTGAGCAATCAGCCCCAGCATTTT.

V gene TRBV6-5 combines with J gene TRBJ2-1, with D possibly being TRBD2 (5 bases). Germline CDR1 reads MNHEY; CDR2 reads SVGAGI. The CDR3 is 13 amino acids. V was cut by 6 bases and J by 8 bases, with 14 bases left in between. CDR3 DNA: TGTGCCAGCAGCCTCGGGATGAGCGATGAGCAGTTCTTC. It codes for CASSLGMSDEQFF.